The text below deals with one T cell receptor (beta chain). Antigen specificity is unknown. Alongside a J-beta primer mix, a sample-barcoded 5' primer served in a second PCR lasting about 6 to 12 cycles. MiXCR, applied by TCRdb to the 5' RACE reads, yields one record per CDR3 protein. The sample records around 990,000 distinct CDR3 sequences, roughly a quarter being singletons. This record comes from a study of blood T cells in healthy people across ages. V was clipped by 1 base and J by 5 bases, with 24 bases between them. This CDR3 comprises 18 residues. The germline gives CDR1 LGHNA, CDR2 YNFKEQ. Study observations and caveats: Donors of long life had a larger count of naive CD4+ cells and greater diversity than aged donors. The fall in TCR beta diversity per million T cells was roughly linear with age.

Another study also made use of these data, one on T cells of mothers and their children. From that second work: A few healthy Caucasian mothers, along with their six children, were the donors.

Sequencing was performed on blood. The rearrangement links TRBV4-2 to TRBJ2-7; tentatively, D is TRBD1 (6 bases). The TCR comes from a girl aged 2 to 9 in good health. The CDR3 DNA is TGTGCCAGCAGCCAAGCTCCCTCGCTAGAGTGGGGGCCCAACGAGCAGTACTTC. Protein: CASSQAPSLEWGPNEQYF.